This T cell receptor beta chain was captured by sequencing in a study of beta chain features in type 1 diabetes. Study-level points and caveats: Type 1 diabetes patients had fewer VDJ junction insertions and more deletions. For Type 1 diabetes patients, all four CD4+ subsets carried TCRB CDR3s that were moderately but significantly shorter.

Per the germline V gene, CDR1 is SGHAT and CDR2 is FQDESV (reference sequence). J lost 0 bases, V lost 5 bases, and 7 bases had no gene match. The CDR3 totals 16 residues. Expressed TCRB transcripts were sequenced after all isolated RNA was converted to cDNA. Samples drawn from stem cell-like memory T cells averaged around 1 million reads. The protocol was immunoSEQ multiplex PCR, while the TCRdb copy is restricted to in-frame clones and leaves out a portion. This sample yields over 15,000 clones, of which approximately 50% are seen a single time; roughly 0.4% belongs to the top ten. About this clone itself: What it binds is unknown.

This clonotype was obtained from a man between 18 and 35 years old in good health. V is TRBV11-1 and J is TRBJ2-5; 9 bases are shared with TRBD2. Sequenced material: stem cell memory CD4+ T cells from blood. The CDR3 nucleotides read TGTGCCAGCAGCCGATGGACTAGCGCATACCAAGAGACCCAGTACTTC. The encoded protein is CASSRWTSAYQETQYF.